The present T cell receptor beta chain was sequenced within a study of blood T cell repertoires in COVID-19. Study information: Donors in the United States, Italy and Spain gave samples during acute or convalescent COVID-19.

Symptom resolution, clearance, or two negative PCRs marked donors in Cohort 3 as recovered. The V end lost 1 base, the J end lost 4 bases, and 14 bases lay between the germline ends. Germline CDR1 reads SGHVS; CDR2 reads FNYEAQ. The CDR3 covers 16 residues. Authors' processing steps: Estimated nucleated cell counts came from reference gene primer amplification. Only in-frame clones appear in the TCRdb table, and some are missing; sequencing was by immunoSEQ multiplex PCR. That table gives V, J and clone size, and the DNA gave D and trimming. The sample records approximately 270,000 clones, roughly 88% being singletons.

The sequencing sample was made of PBMCs or T cells enriched from blood (not recorded which). This receptor was identified in a woman aged 45 to 65 who had recovered from COVID-19. The chain recombines TRBV7-6 with TRBJ2-1, with a possible D match to TRBD2 (6 bases). The CDR3 sequence is CASSLGPTGVYNEQFF. The CDR3 bases are TGTGCCAGCAGCTTAGGACCGACGGGGGTGTACAATGAGCAGTTCTTC.